This entry lists 25 T cell receptor beta chains sequenced from one sample in a study of OX40 agonist ivuxolimab in advanced cancers. The table came from immunoSEQ multiplex PCR; TCRdb's copy has only in-frame clones and leaves some out. This table holds about 91,000 clones, approximately 81% found once. The starting material was CD4+ or CD8+ T cells sorted from blood, obtained in a trial of the OX40 agonist ivuxolimab. These receptor sequences come from an adult with an advanced solid tumor such as melanoma, head and neck, liver or kidney cancer.

V is TRBV4-1 and J is TRBJ2-1; tentatively, D is TRBD1 or TRBD2 (6 bases each). CDR3 length equals 13 residues. From germline, CDR1 is MGHRA and CDR2 YSYEKL. The V and J ends lost 1 base and 7 bases respectively, with 8 bases between them. The DNA for the CDR3 is TGCGCCAGCAGCCAAGTAGGGGGGAATGAGCAGTTCTTC. Amino acid sequence: CASSQVGGNEQFF.

The rearrangement links TRBV2 to TRBJ1-5, with D possibly TRBD1 on 5 matching bases. The CDR3 is 13 amino acids. Per germline, CDR1 SNHLY and CDR2 FYNNEI. The V end was cut by 7 bases, the J end by 6 bases, with 13 bases between. The CDR3: CASKGREGQPQHF. The CDR3 DNA is TGTGCCAGCAAGGGCAGGGAAGGTCAGCCCCAGCATTTT.

The rearrangement uses TRBV11-2 and TRBJ2-3; 8 bases align to TRBD2. Per germline, CDR1 SGHAT and CDR2 FQNNGV. The J segment lost 7 bases and the V segment lost 1 base, leaving 10 bases of the junction unmatched. This CDR3 spans 16 amino acids. CDR3 residues: CASSLGGGGPANTQYF. The CDR3 nucleotides read TGTGCCAGCAGCTTAGGGGGCGGGGGGCCCGCGAATACGCAGTATTTT. The whole variable domain, filled in from reference TRBV11-2 and TRBJ2-3, reads EAGVAQSPRYKIIEKRQSVAFWCNPISGHATLYWYQQILGQGPKLLIQFQNNGVVDDSQLPKDRFSAERLKGVDSTLKIQPAKLEDSAVYLCASSLGGGGPANTQYFGPGTRLTVL.

In this sample, this clone turned up a few times. The chain links TRBV18 to TRBJ1-2, with D perhaps matching TRBD1 (5 bases). The CDR3 length is 15 residues. The V gene lost 0 bases and the J gene lost 4 bases, with 12 bases spanning the gap. Germline loops: CDR1 KGHSH, CDR2 LQKENI. The CDR3 sequence is CASSPPAGISYGYTF. CDR3 bases: TGTGCCAGCTCACCACCGGCAGGGATAAGCTATGGCTACACCTTC.

This clone was seen many times. This chain links TRBV7-2 with TRBJ2-3; TRBD2 aligns across 7 bases. The CDR3 extends over 12 amino acids. Germline loops: CDR1 SGHTA, CDR2 FQGNSA. The J segment lost 6 bases and the V segment lost 5 bases, leaving 2 bases of the junction unmatched. The CDR3 loop reads CASSPGGDTQYF. CDR3 sequence (DNA): TGTGCCAGCAGCCCCGGGGGGGATACGCAGTATTTT.

V usage is TRBV7-8 and J usage is TRBJ1-6; a weak D match, TRBD1 (5 bases). Trimming removed 7 bases from V and 8 bases from J, with 12 bases in between. Germline V gene sequence: CDR1 SGHVS, CDR2 FQNEAQ. The CDR3 covers 13 residues. The CDR3, as DNA: TGTGCCAGCACCGGACAAGGAGATTCACCCCTCCACTTT. Amino acid sequence: CASTGQGDSPLHF.

The chain links TRBV6-7 to TRBJ2-7; D gene unclear. TRBV6-7 is reported as an ORF; its role is uncertain. V was clipped by 6 bases and J by 2 bases, with 11 bases between them. The CDR3 consists of 13 residues. The CDR3 loop reads CASSNKPTYEQYV. The CDR3 DNA reads TGTGCCAGCAGCAACAAACCCACCTACGAGCAGTACGTC.

The chain links TRBV7-8 to TRBJ1-1, with 8 bases identical to TRBD1. Trimming cost V 5 bases and J 5 bases; bases outside gene matches: 13. This CDR3 region has 16 residues. Germline CDR1 SGHVS, CDR2 FQNEAQ. The CDR3 coding sequence is TGTGCCAGCAGCAATAGAGCTGGCAGGGGGCTTACTGAAGCTTTCTTT. Protein sequence: CASSNRAGRGLTEAFF.

J is TRBJ2-1 and V is TRBV6-4, with 8 bases that match TRBD1. The CDR3 consists of 15 residues. Germline-derived CDR1 and CDR2 are MRHNA and SNTAGT. Germline trimming cut 7 bases from V and 4 bases from J; bases unmatched to any gene: 9. The CDR3 DNA sequence: TGTGCCAGCAACGACCGGGACAGGTATTACAATGAGCAGTTCTTC. This encodes CASNDRDRYYNEQFF.

The chain links TRBV19 to TRBJ1-1; 8 nucleotides agree with TRBD1. CDR3 size: 16 residues. V shed 7 bases and J 6 bases; nucleotides not matched to a gene: 16. Germline CDR1 LNHDA, CDR2 SQIVND (reference sequence). CDR3 in amino acids: CASTHSAAGGGAEAFF. The CDR3 nucleotides are TGTGCCAGTACCCACTCGGCGGCAGGGGGCGGCGCTGAAGCTTTCTTT.

The chain recombines TRBV2 with TRBJ2-5, with a possible D match to TRBD2 (7 bases). The CDR3 is made up of 13 amino acids. V was trimmed by 10 bases and J by 2 bases, leaving 14 bases between them. Germline V gene sequence: CDR1 SNHLY, CDR2 FYNNEI. The CDR3 loop is CAMGGQIQETQYF. The CDR3 bases are TGTGCCATGGGGGGGCAGATTCAAGAGACCCAGTACTTC. The full variable domain, its missing parts supplied by reference TRBV2 and TRBJ2-5, is EPEVTQTPSHQVTQMGQEVILRCVPISNHLYFYWYRQILGQKVEFLVSFYNNEISEKSEIFDDQFSVERPDGSNFTLKIRSTKLEDSAMYFCAMGGQIQETQYFGPGTRLLVL.

This clone occurred once. The rearrangement joins TRBV27 to TRBJ1-6; TRBD1 matches at 8 bases. J gave up 4 bases and V 4 bases, and 6 bases lay outside the gene matches. The CDR3 has 16 amino acids. Germline lookup yields CDR1 MNHEY and CDR2 SMNVEV (reference sequence). CDR3 amino acids: CASSSRTGSYNSPLHF. DNA of the CDR3: TGTGCCAGCAGTTCACGGACAGGGTCGTATAATTCACCCCTCCACTTT.

V and J are TRBV6-1 and TRBJ2-7, with D uncertain. Per the germline V gene, CDR1 is MNHNS and CDR2 is SASEGT. Trimming shortened V by 1 base and J by 0 bases, and 7 bases separated the two germline ends. The CDR3 runs 14 residues. This CDR3 is CASSEGGSSYEQYF. CDR3 nucleotide sequence: TGTGCCAGCAGTGAAGGTGGCAGCTCCTACGAGCAGTACTTC.

This chain joins TRBV7-9 and TRBJ1-2; D is uncertain. Per germline, CDR1 SEHNR and CDR2 FQNEAQ (reference sequence). V dropped 0 bases and J dropped 4 bases, with 3 bases sitting between them. The CDR3 extends over 12 amino acids. The CDR3 protein is CASSLAGYGYTF. Here the CDR3 DNA reads TGTGCCAGCAGCTTAGCGGGCTATGGCTACACCTTC.

This clone came up a few times. The rearrangement joins TRBV9 to TRBJ1-4; D remains unclear. The CDR3 is 15 residues long. V dropped 3 bases and J dropped 7 bases, with 16 bases sitting between them. In germline, CDR1 is SGDLS, CDR2 YYNGEE. CDR3: CASSARGRRVEKLFF. The CDR3 bases are TGTGCCAGCAGCGCCCGGGGAAGAAGGGTTGAAAAACTGTTTTTT.

In its sample, this clone was seen once. The V call is TRBV19, the J call TRBJ1-2; D is uncertain. The CDR3 covers 14 residues. V was cut by 0 bases and J by 6 bases, with 11 bases left in between. Germline CDR1 LNHDA, CDR2 SQIVND (reference sequence). The DNA for the CDR3 is TGTGCCAGTAGTATAGATCGGGGATTAAATGGCTACACCTTC. This codes for CASSIDRGLNGYTF.

This chain joins TRBV18 and TRBJ1-4, with 8 bases that match TRBD1. Germline V gene lookup returns CDR1 KGHSH and CDR2 LQKENI. V lost 3 bases, J lost 6 bases, and 6 bases stayed unmatched. The CDR3 is made up of 15 amino acids. The CDR3 region has the DNA TGTGCCAGCTCACCGCAGGGGGCGGTTGATGAAAAACTGTTTTTT. Translated, it gives CASSPQGAVDEKLFF. Full variable domain (remainder filled in from reference TRBV18 and TRBJ1-4): NAGVMQNPRHLVRRRGQEARLRCSPMKGHSHVYWYRQLPEEGLKFMVYLQKENIIDESGMPKERFSAEFPKEGPSILRIQQVVRGDSAAYFCASSPQGAVDEKLFFGSGTQLSVL.

The chain combines TRBV28 with TRBJ2-1; D is perhaps TRBD2 (5 bases). Trimming pared 8 bases from V and 9 bases from J, leaving 20 bases between. Looked up from germline, CDR1 is MDHEN and CDR2 is SYDVKM. This CDR3 contains 14 residues. Written as DNA, the CDR3 is TGTGCCAGCCTTAGGAGCGGAGGAGGCGGTGAGCAGTTCTTC. Amino acid sequence: CASLRSGGGGEQFF.

The gene calls are TRBV2 and TRBJ2-4; D ambiguous. This CDR3 is built from 11 residues. The V gene's germline CDR1 is SNHLY and CDR2 FYNNEI. The V and J ends lost 2 bases and 11 bases respectively, with 7 bases between them. The CDR3: CASSEQSLQYF. CDR3 coding DNA: TGTGCCAGCAGTGAACAGAGCCTTCAGTACTTC.

The rearrangement joins TRBV18 to TRBJ1-1; D ambiguous. Per germline, CDR1 KGHSH and CDR2 LQKENI. The CDR3 totals 15 residues. V was clipped by 0 bases and J by 1 base, with 9 bases between them. The CDR3 nucleotides are TGTGCCAGCTCACCACCTAGCGGAACGAACACTGAAGCTTTCTTT. Its translation: CASSPPSGTNTEAFF.

This chain connects TRBV2 to TRBJ2-2; the D call may be TRBD1 or TRBD2 (6 bases each). There are 15 residues in the CDR3. V was cut by 7 bases and J by 3 bases, with 15 bases left in between. Germline V lookup: CDR1 SNHLY, CDR2 FYNNEI. The CDR3 nucleotides read TGTGCCAGCAAAGGCGGGACACCATACACCGGGGAGCTGTTTTTT. Protein: CASKGGTPYTGELFF.

CDR3 amino acids: CASSSPPAPTEAFF. The DNA of the CDR3 is TGTGCCAGCAGTAGCCCCCCGGCGCCCACTGAAGCTTTCTTT. The chain uses TRBV5-4 and TRBJ1-1; D remains ambiguous. The CDR3 length is 14 residues. Germline CDR1 and CDR2: SGHNT and YYREEE (reference sequence). V dropped 5 bases and J dropped 4 bases, with 15 bases sitting between them.

CDR3 in amino acids: CASSRRAGGLQETQYF. The CDR3 nucleotides are TGTGCCAGCTCACGACGGGCGGGGGGACTCCAAGAGACCCAGTACTTC. This chain links TRBV18 with TRBJ2-5; 8 bases map to TRBD2. The V segment lost 4 bases and the J segment 1 base; nucleotides outside the gene matches: 8. CDR1 is KGHSH and CDR2 is LQKENI in the germline V gene. The CDR3 covers 16 residues.

The chain recombines TRBV5-6 with TRBJ2-4; D uncertain. Trimming shortened V by 4 bases and J by 0 bases, and 14 bases separated the two germline ends. The CDR3 consists of 16 residues. Germline CDR1 SGHDT, CDR2 YYEEEE. The CDR3 sequence: CASSLRGGIAKNIQYF. CDR3 sequence (DNA): TGTGCCAGCAGCCTACGCGGCGGTATAGCCAAAAACATTCAGTACTTC.

This chain joins TRBV23-1 and TRBJ2-7, with D perhaps TRBD1 or TRBD2 (5 bases each). TRBV23-1 is an ORF, and what it does is uncertain. The CDR3 loop spans 14 amino acids. V was pared by 0 bases and J by 9 bases, with 15 bases between. CDR3 sequence: CASSQSGRGGWQYF. The CDR3 bases are TGCGCCAGCAGTCAATCGGGACGGGGTGGATGGCAGTACTTC.